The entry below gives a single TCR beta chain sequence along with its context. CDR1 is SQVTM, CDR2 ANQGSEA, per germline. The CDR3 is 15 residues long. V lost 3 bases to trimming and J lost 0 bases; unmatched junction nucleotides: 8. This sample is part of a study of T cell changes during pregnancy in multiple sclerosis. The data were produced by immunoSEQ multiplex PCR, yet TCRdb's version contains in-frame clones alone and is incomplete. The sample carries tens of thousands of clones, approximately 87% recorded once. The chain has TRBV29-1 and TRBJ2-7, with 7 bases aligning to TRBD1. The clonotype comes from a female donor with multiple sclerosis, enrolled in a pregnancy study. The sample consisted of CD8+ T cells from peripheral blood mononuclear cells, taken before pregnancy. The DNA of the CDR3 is TGCAGCGTTGATGAGGAGACAGGGTACTCCTACGAGCAGTACTTC. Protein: CSVDEETGYSYEQYF.